The 7 T cell receptor beta chains listed next were all sequenced from one sample in a study of control samples from healthy donors and cancer patients. Clones were sequenced by immunoSEQ multiplex PCR, and TCRdb holds only the in-frame ones, with some missing. Among around 200,000 clones listed, around 93% were seen once. Sequences were obtained from blood. These receptors all come from a man between 18 and 29 years old in good health.

The gene calls are TRBV7-6 and TRBJ2-3; perhaps TRBD2 as D (6 bases). Germline V gives CDR1 SGHVS, CDR2 FNYEAQ. The CDR3 sequence is 13 residues long. The V and J ends lost 5 bases and 2 bases respectively, with 8 bases between them. CDR3: CASSRDFTDTQYF. CDR3 DNA sequence: TGTGCCAGCAGCCGGGACTTCACAGATACGCAGTATTTT.

The chain recombines TRBV10-3 with TRBJ1-2; maybe TRBD1 (6 bases). Trimming took off 10 bases at V and 6 bases at J, with 18 bases between the two ends. The CDR3 loop spans 13 amino acids. Germline CDR1 ENHRY, CDR2 SYGVKD. In DNA form, the CDR3 reads TGTGCCACCGAACCAGGGGCTAAGGATGGCTACACCTTC. It is translated as CATEPGAKDGYTF.

The chain links TRBV25-1 to TRBJ2-3; unclear D gene. Trimming took off 1 base at V and 6 bases at J, with 8 bases between the two ends. The V gene's germline CDR1 is MGHDK and CDR2 SYGVNS. CDR3 length: 13 residues. DNA for the CDR3: TGTGCCAGCAGTGAATCGGGTGGGGATACGCAGTATTTT. It translates to CASSESGGDTQYF.

The count of this clone is one. The J gene is TRBJ1-2, the V gene TRBV5-1; D gene unclear. V lost 5 bases to trimming and J lost 1 base, with 12 bases between them. Germline CDR1 SGHRS, CDR2 YFSETQ. The CDR3 has 14 residues. CDR3 sequence reads: CASSMGESNYGYTF. In DNA, the CDR3 is TGCGCCAGCAGTATGGGAGAGAGTAACTATGGCTACACCTTC.

The genes are TRBV7-9 and TRBJ2-3; perhaps TRBD2 as D (6 bases). Per the germline V gene, CDR1 is SEHNR and CDR2 is FQNEAQ (reference sequence). V was cut by 3 bases and J by 1 base, with 14 bases left in between. The length of the CDR3 is 16 residues. Here the CDR3 DNA reads TGTGCCAGCAGCTTTCCGGTGCCGGGGGGCACAGATACGCAGTATTTT. This encodes CASSFPVPGGTDTQYF. The variable domain in full, with the rest retrieved from reference TRBV7-9 and TRBJ2-3, is DTGVSQNPRHKITKRGQNVTFRCDPISEHNRLYWYRQTLGQGPEFLTYFQNEAQLEKSRLLSDRFSAERPKGSFSTLEIQRTEQGDSAMYLCASSFPVPGGTDTQYFGPGTRLTVL.

V and J are TRBV5-4 and TRBJ2-7; TRBD2 aligns across 13 bases. The V gene end was trimmed by 4 bases and the J gene end by 6 bases; junction bases not matched to a gene: 10. The CDR3 covers 16 residues. The germline V gene encodes CDR1 SGHNT and CDR2 YYREEE (reference sequence). DNA of the CDR3: TGTGCCAGCAGCCCCCCCGGGACTAGCGGGGTGAGCGAGCAGTACTTC. It yields the protein CASSPPGTSGVSEQYF.

The chain is built from TRBV2 and TRBJ1-3; the D is unclear. The CDR3 is 14 residues long. Deletions cut 4 bases from V and 1 base from J, with 8 bases between. Germline values: CDR1 SNHLY, CDR2 FYNNEI. The CDR3 DNA follows: TGTGCCAGCAGTGTAGGGAATTCTGGAAACACCATATATTTT. Its translation: CASSVGNSGNTIYF.